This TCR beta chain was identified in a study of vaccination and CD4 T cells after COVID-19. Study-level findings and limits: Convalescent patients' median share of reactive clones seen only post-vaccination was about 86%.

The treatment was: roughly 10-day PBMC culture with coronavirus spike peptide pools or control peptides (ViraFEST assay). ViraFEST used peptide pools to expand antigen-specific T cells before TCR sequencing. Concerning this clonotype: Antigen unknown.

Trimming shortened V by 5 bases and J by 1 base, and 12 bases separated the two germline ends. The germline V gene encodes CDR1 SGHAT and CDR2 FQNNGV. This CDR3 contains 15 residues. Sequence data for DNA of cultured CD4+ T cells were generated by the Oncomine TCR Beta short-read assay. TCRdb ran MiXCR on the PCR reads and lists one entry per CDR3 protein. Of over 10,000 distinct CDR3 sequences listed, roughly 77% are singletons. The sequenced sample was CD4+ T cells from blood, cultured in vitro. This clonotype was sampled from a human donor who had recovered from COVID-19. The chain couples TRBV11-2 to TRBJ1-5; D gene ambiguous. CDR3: CASSRGGQSNQPQHF. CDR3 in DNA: TGTGCCAGCAGCCGCGGTGGCCAGAGCAATCAGCCCCAGCATTTT.